The present TCR beta chain was sequenced within a study of shared clonotypes between healthy human individuals. Germline-derived CDR1 and CDR2 are SGHDT and YYEEEE. The CDR3 is made up of 15 amino acids. V was trimmed by 4 bases and J by 0 bases, leaving 11 bases between them. Sequencing was performed with immunoSEQ multiplex PCR; in TCRdb, only in-frame clones are kept and a portion is missing. The sample lists around 370,000 clones; approximately 96% were seen once. Sequenced sample: memory CD8+ T cells sorted from blood. Subset described: CD45RO+ cells pooled with CCR7-negative TemRA cells. This receptor was identified in a man in his thirties or forties in good health. The rearrangement uses TRBV5-6 and TRBJ1-3; D is undetermined. CDR3 bases: TGTGCCAGCAGCAATCTGGGCTTCTCTGGAAACACCATATATTTT. Its protein is CASSNLGFSGNTIYF.